This is a list of T cell receptor beta chains from one sample in a study of CD8 T cells in Susac syndrome. Each CDR3 protein is one row after TCRdb ran MiXCR on the immunoSEQ multiplex PCR reads. The data contain about 140,000 distinct CDR3 sequences, just under 95% of them singletons. Sample: CD4+ T cells from PBMCs. The receptor source for this set is a human donor with Susac syndrome. The CDR3 runs from the conserved cysteine through the conserved F or W.

>TRBJ2-2|TRBV7-9
CASPGTGGTGELFF
>TRBJ2-7|TRBV29-1
CSVEARDRGIYEQYF
>TRBJ2-6|TRBV18
CASSPYGVAGANVLTF
>TRBJ1-1|TRBV7-2
CASSFGQGTNTEAFF
>TRBJ2-5|TRBV20-1
CSAHRQKETQYF
>TRBJ2-1|TRBV2
CASTTESSYNEQFF
>TRBJ2-3|TRBV15
CATSLGGGDTQYF
>TRBJ1-5|TRBV5-1
CASSLGPMEPQHF
>TRBJ1-1|TRBV19
CASTTGTFGTEAFF
>TRBJ2-1|TRBV3-1
CASSRLGGRTYNEQFF
>TRBJ2-3|TRBV29-1
CSVVPLTSTDTQYF